This TCR beta chain stems from a study of shared clonotypes between healthy human individuals. Study-wide points: Despite large depth, rarefaction showed incomplete sorted-subset sequencing.

This clone occurred once. Its antigen remains unknown. Trimming took 6 bases from V and 4 from J, leaving 15 bases between them. Germline lookup yields CDR1 MNHNY and CDR2 SVGAGI (reference sequence). The CDR3 runs to 15 residues. At the deep level, the assay was run. Clones were sequenced by immunoSEQ multiplex PCR, and TCRdb holds only the in-frame ones, with some missing. The sample gives around 2.5 million clones, more than 85% of which show up once; around 0.37% is in the top ten. This TCR was recovered from a man aged 18 to 29 in good health. Some clones in this sample may be carry-over from other donors' samples. The sample was naive CD4+ T cells from PBMCs. The subset was: CD45RA+ positively selected. The chain employs TRBV6-6 and TRBJ2-2; D remains unclear. The CDR3 spells CASSSRSAGTGELFF. DNA for the CDR3: TGTGCCAGCAGCTCCCGGTCAGCAGGCACCGGGGAGCTGTTTTTT.